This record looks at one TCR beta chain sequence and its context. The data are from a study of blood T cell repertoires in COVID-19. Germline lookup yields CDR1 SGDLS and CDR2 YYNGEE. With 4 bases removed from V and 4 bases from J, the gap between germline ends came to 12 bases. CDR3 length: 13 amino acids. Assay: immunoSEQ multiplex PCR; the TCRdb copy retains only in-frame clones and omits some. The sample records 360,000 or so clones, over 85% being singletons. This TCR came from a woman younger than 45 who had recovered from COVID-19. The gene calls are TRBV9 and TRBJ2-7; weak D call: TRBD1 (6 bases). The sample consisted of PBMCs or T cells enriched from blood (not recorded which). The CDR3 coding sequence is TGTGCCAGCAGCCCAGACAGGTTTTACGAGCAGTACTTC. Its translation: CASSPDRFYEQYF.